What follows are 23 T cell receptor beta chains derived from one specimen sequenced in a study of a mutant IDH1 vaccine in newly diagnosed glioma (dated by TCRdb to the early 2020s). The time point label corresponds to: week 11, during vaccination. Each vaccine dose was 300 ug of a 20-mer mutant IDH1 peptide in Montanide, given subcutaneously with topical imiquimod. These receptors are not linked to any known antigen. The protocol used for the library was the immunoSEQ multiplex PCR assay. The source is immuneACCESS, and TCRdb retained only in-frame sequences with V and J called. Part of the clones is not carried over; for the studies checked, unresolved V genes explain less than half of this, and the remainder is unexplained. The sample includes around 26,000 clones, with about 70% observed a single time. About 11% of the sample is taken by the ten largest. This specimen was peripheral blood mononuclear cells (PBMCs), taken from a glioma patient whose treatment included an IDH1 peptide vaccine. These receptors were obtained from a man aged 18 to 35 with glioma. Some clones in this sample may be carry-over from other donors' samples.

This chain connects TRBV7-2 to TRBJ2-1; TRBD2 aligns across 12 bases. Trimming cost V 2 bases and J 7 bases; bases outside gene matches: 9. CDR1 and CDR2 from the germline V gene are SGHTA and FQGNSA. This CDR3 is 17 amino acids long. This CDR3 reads CASSLTGLAGGPNEQFF. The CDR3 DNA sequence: TGTGCCAGCAGCTTAACGGGGCTAGCGGGGGGGCCGAATGAGCAGTTCTTC.

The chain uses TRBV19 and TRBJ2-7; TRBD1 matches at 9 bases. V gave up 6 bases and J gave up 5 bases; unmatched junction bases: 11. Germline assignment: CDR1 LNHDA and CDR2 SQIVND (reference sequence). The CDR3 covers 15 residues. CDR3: CASRLGGQGWHEQYF. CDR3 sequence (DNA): TGTGCCAGTAGACTAGGGGGACAGGGTTGGCACGAGCAGTACTTC.

CDR3 nucleotides: TGTGCCAGCAGCTCGGCAGTGGAGGGCACAGATACGCAGTATTTT. Protein product: CASSSAVEGTDTQYF. The rearrangement joins TRBV11-2 to TRBJ2-3; D possibly corresponds to TRBD2 (5 bases). The CDR3 spans 15 residues. Germline CDR1 SGHAT, CDR2 FQNNGV. Trimming shortened V by 4 bases and J by 1 base, and 12 bases separated the two germline ends.

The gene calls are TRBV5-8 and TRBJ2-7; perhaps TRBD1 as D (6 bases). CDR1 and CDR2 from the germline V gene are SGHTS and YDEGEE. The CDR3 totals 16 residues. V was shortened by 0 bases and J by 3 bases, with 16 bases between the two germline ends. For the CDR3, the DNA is TGTGCCAGCAGCTTGGGTGGTGTTTGGGGGCGCTACGAGCAGTACTTC. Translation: CASSLGGVWGRYEQYF.

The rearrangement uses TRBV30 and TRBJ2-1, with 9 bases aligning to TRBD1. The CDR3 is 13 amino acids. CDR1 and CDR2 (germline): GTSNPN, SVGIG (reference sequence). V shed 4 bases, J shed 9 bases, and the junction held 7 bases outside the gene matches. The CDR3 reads CAWTRDRVREQFF. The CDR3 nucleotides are TGTGCCTGGACCCGGGACAGGGTGCGTGAGCAGTTCTTC.

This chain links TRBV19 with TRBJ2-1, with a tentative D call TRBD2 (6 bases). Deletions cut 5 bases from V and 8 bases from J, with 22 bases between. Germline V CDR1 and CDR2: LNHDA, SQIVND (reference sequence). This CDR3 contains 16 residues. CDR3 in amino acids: CASSSIAAEGLDEQFF. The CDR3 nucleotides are TGTGCCAGTAGTTCAATAGCGGCGGAGGGCCTCGATGAGCAGTTCTTC.

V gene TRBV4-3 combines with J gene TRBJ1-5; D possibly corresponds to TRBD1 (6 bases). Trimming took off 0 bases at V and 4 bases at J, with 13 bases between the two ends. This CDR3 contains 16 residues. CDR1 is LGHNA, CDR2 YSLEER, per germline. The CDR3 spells CASSQDRGTINQPQHF. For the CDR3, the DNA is TGCGCCAGCAGCCAAGATCGCGGGACAATAAATCAGCCCCAGCATTTT.

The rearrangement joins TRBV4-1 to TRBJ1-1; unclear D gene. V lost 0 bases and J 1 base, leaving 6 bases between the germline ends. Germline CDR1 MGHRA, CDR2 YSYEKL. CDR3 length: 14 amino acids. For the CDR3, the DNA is TGCGCCAGCAGCCAAGATAACGGGAACACTGAAGCTTTCTTT. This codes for CASSQDNGNTEAFF.

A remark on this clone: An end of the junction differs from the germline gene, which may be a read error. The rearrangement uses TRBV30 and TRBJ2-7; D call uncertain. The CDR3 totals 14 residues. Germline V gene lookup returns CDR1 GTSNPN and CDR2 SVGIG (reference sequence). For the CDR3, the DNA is TGTGCCTGGGGTGTACTTGGCATTCGGTACGAGCAGTACTTC. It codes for CAWGVLGIRYEQYF.

CDR3 sequence (DNA): TGTGCCTGGAGCGCACAGGGGGCCCTGGGGGTCGAGCAGTACTTC. Amino acid sequence: CAWSAQGALGVEQYF. The chain links TRBV30 to TRBJ2-7, with 9 bases fitting TRBD1. The CDR3 has 15 residues. Unmatched junction bases numbered 12, after V lost 3 bases and J lost 6 bases. From germline, CDR1 is GTSNPN and CDR2 SVGIG (reference sequence).

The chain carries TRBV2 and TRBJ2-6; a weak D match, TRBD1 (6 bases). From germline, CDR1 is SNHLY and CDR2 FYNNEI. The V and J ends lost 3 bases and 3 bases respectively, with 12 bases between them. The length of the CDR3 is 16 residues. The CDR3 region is CASSDKGVGGANVLTF. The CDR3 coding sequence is TGTGCCAGCAGTGACAAGGGGGTTGGTGGGGCCAACGTCCTGACTTTC.

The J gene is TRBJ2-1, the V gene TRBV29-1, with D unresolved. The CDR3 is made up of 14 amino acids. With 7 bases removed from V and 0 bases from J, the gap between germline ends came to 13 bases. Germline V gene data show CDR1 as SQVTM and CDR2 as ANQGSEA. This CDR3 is CSGAGVSSYNEQFF. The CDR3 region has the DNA TGCAGCGGGGCAGGAGTAAGCTCCTACAATGAGCAGTTCTTC.

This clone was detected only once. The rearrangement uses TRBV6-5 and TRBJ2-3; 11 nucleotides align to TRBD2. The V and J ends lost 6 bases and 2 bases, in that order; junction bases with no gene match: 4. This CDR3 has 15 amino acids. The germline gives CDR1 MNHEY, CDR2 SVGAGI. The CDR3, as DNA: TGTGCCAGCAGCTTAGCGGGGGGGAACACAGATACGCAGTATTTT. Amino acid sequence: CASSLAGGNTDTQYF.

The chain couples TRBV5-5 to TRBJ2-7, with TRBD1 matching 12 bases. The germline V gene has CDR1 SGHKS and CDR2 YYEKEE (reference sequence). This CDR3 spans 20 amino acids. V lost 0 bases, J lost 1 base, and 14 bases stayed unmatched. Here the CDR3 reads CASSLASGGQGATISYEQYF. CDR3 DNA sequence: TGTGCCAGCAGCTTGGCTTCGGGGGGACAGGGGGCCACTATATCCTACGAGCAGTACTTC.

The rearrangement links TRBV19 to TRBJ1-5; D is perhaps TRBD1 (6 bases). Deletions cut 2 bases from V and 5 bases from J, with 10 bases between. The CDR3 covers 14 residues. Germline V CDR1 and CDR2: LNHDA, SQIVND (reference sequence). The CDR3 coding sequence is TGTGCCAGTAGTATACGTCAGGGGTATCAGCCCCAGCATTTT. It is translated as CASSIRQGYQPQHF.

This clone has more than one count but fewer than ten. The CDR3, as DNA: TGCGCCAGCAGCCAAACGTTAGCGGAGACCTACAATGAGCAGTTCTTC. It codes for CASSQTLAETYNEQFF. The rearrangement joins TRBV4-1 to TRBJ2-1, with D perhaps matching TRBD2 (6 bases). Deletions cut 2 bases from V and 2 bases from J, with 13 bases between. CDR3 size: 16 residues. From germline, CDR1 is MGHRA and CDR2 YSYEKL.

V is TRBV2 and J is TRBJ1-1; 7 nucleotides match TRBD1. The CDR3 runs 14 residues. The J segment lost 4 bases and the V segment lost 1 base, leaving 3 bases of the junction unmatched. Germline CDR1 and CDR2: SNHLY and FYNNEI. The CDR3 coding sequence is TGTGCCAGCAGTGAAGAGGCAGGGGGCACTGAAGCTTTCTTT. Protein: CASSEEAGGTEAFF.

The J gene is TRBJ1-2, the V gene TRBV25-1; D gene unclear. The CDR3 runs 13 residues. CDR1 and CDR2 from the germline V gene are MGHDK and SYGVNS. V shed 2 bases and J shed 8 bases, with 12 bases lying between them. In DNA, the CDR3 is TGTGCCAGCAGTGAAGGGGTAGGAGGAGGCTACACCTTC. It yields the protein CASSEGVGGGYTF.

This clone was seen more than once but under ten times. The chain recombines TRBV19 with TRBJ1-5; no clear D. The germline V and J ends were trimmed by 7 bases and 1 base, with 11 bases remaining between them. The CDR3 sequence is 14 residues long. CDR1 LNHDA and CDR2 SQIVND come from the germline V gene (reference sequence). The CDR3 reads CASKEVSSNQPQHF. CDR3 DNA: TGTGCCAGTAAAGAGGTCAGCAGCAATCAGCCCCAGCATTTT.

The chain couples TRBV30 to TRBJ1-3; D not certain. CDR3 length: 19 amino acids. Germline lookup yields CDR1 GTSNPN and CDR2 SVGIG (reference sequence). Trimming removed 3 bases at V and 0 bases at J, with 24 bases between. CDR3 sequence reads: CAWSPEWDLNPLSGNTIYF. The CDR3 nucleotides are TGTGCCTGGAGCCCAGAGTGGGATCTAAACCCTCTCTCTGGAAACACCATATATTTT.

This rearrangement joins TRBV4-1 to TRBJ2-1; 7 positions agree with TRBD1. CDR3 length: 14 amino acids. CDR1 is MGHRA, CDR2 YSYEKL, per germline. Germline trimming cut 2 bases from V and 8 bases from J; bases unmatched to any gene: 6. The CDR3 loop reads CASSQWTTGDEQFF. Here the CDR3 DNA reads TGCGCCAGCAGCCAATGGACCACAGGGGATGAGCAGTTCTTC.

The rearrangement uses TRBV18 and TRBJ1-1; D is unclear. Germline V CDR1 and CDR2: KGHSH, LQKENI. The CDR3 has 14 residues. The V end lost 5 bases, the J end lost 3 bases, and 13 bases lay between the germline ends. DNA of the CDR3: TGTGCCAGCTCAGGTGGGAACTGGGACACTGAAGCTTTCTTT. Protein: CASSGGNWDTEAFF.

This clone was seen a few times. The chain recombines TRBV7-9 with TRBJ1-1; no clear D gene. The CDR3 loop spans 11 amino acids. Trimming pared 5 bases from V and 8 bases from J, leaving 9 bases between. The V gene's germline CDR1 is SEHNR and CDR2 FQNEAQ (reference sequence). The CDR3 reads CASSLTDEAFF. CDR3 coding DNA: TGTGCCAGCAGCCTAACGGACGAAGCTTTCTTT.